This entry is about one TCR beta chain. There is no known antigen for this receptor. Base qualities are not at hand, and no much larger clone is one base apart. The CDR3 holds 9 amino acids from the cysteine to the phenylalanine. The DNA shown is the 27-base CDR3, in frame from base 1. The germline V gene (reference sequence) sets CDR1 to DFQATT and CDR2 to SNEGSKA. Library method: PCR. The sequencer was an Illumina HiSeq 2500. TCR library preparation used molecular barcoding, with unique molecular identifiers applied to normalize quantification of the TCRbeta repertoire. The public reads were reanalyzed by TCRdb: fastp trimming at Q25, MiXCR alignment, in-frame beta chains only. Each CDR3 protein gets just one entry, which takes the most common genes and DNA from the rows behind it. The sample includes 200,000 to 250,000 distinct CDR3 sequences, with under 13% observed a single time. About 30% of the sample lies in the top ten.

The treatment or condition label on this specimen signifies: allogeneic hematopoietic cell transplantation with graft depleted of TCRalphabeta T cells and CD19 B cells. Transplant recipients were children who received TCRalphabeta/CD19-depleted allogeneic hematopoietic cell grafts. The data originate from a study of T-cell reconstitution after alpha-beta-depleted transplantation in children (dated by TCRdb to about 2016). With respect to the entire study: Using TCR repertoire profiling, the study quantitatively followed how T-cell immune reconstitution unfolded in children after TCRalphabeta/CD19-depleted allogeneic hematopoietic cell transplantation.

The full study reports these points: The frequencies of hyperexpanded clones fell over the following months, and after one year, T-cell counts and TCRbeta diversity were mostly attributed to newly produced T cells. Apparently early alphabetaT-cell count recovery about two months after transplant reportedly relied on only several hundred rapidly expanded clones derived from non-depleted graft cells. In some patients, high TCRbeta diversity at day 60 was attributed to recipient T cells and intrathymic progenitors that had survived conditioning.

Here the chain combines TRBV20-1 and TRBJ1-5; the D gene is possibly TRBD1, with 5 bases matching. This sequence was found in a child in the first two years of life with acute myeloid leukemia, due to receive a stem cell transplant. Sample: PBMCs, taken before TCRalphabeta/CD19-depleted stem cell transplant. The CDR3 protein is CSLGVPQHF. The DNA reads as follows: TGCAGCTTAGGGGTCCCCCAGCATTTT.